Here is one TCR beta chain with its context. This sample stems from a study of cytomegalovirus exposure and HLA in healthy donors. About the research overall: Among roughly 180 million T cells, an earlier analysis found roughly 100 million unique TCR beta sequences.

The V segment lost 0 bases and the J segment 4 bases; nucleotides outside the gene matches: 0. The CDR3 runs 14 residues. In germline, CDR1 is SGHTS, CDR2 YDEGEE. Primers included in the PCR were 60 Vbeta and 13 Jbeta primers. The method was immunoSEQ multiplex PCR; TCRdb's version includes in-frame clones alone and lacks a portion of them. The data contain some 150,000 clones, about 10% of them seen just once; the ten biggest clones take up roughly 7%. The material sequenced was PBMCs. This TCR was sampled from a woman in her 40s in good health and CMV-seropositive. This chain connects TRBV5-8 to TRBJ2-1; 8 nucleotides match TRBD1. As DNA, the CDR3 is TGTGCCAGCAGCTTGGGGACAGGGTACAATGAGCAGTTCTTC. Protein sequence: CASSLGTGYNEQFF.